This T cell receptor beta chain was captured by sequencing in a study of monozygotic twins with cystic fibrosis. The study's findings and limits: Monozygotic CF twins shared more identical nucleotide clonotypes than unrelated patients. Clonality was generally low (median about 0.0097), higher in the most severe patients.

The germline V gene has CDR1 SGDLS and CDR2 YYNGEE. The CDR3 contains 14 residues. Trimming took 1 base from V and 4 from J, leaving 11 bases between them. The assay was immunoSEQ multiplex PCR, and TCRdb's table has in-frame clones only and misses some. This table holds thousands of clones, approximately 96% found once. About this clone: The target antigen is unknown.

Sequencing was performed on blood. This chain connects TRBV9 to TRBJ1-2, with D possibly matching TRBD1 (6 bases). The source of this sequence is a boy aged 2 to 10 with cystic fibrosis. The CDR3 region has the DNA TGTGCCAGCAGCGTATATCCAGGGGTCTATGGCTACACCTTC. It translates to CASSVYPGVYGYTF.